The sequence of this TCR beta chain was determined in a study of regulatory T cells in long-lasting Graves disease (dated by TCRdb to 2020 to 2022). The study in broad terms: Patients with newly diagnosed Graves' disease had been on antithyroid drugs for under 3 months. The study took place in China and was registered as a clinical trial. A total of approximately 35 samples underwent TCR sequencing: some 13 from persistent and some 20 from newly diagnosed Graves' disease patients. Patients with persistent Graves' disease were compared with patients with newly diagnosed Graves' disease using TCR sequencing and RNA sequencing of peripheral blood.

Comment on this clonotype: Its binding antigen is unknown. Base-call qualities are not available, and no considerably larger clone is one nucleotide away.

What the research found in general, with its limitations: Sequencing and analysis were restricted to the TCR beta chain. As a limitation, the authors acknowledged that the small sample size may reduce accuracy. Compared with newly diagnosed patients, persistent Graves' disease patients had lower TCR Shannon entropy and fewer highly expanded clones, which suggests clonal expansion. More public clonotypes were shared among persistent patients (around 2,600) than among newly diagnosed patients (966). Persistent disease showed preferential use of TRBV28, TRBJ1-2 and TRBJ2-5, whereas newly diagnosed disease favored TRBV20-1 and TRBJ2-1. Only peripheral blood was studied, because thyroid tissue, the primary lesion, was inaccessible.

From a lookup of the germline V gene, CDR1 and CDR2 are SGHDT and YYEEEE. From its cysteine to its phenylalanine, the CDR3 spans 15 amino acids. Only the CDR3 portion is preserved as DNA: 45 bases, with reading frame beginning at the first base. V lost 1 base and J lost 5 bases, and the count of bases not matched to a germline gene is 6. Library method: multiplex PCR. The sequencer listed for this sample is Illumina HiSeq 4000. To build TCR beta libraries, CDR3 regions were amplified by Arm-PCR using iRepertoire HTBI primers. Gel purification was performed on PCR products prior to sequencing. The authors processed their data as follows. A total of under 80 TRBV and some 15 TRBJ segments were identified across samples and were used for gene usage analysis of CDR3 amino acid clonotypes. COPE and FqMerger were used to merge the filtered high-quality paired reads into contigs. BLAST was used to align contigs to the IMGT TRBV, TRBD and TRBJ reference genes, and CDR3 was defined following IMGT. Clonotypes above 0.1% frequency were classified as highly expanded clones. Repertoire diversity was measured by Shannon entropy, and V-J evenness by the Gini coefficient. A clonotype found in more than one individual was treated as public. TCRdb reran the public reads through fastp at Q25 and MiXCR, keeping productive beta chains. Records with the same CDR3 protein are collapsed into one entry carrying the most frequent genes and DNA. V and J calls and clone size were set by TCRdb, not the authors. This sample holds approximately 350,000 distinct CDR3 sequences; roughly 10% were observed only once. Around 18% of the sample belongs to the ten largest clones.

The time point tag for this specimen amounts to: newly diagnosed GD, antithyroid drugs for less than 3 months. For both TCR sequencing and RNA sequencing, RNA was extracted from PBMCs using TRIzol. The diagnosis of Graves' disease was made according to American Thyroid Association guidelines. Recruitment of patients was carried out at an endocrinology department in Xi'an, China. Each patient gave around 9.2 milliliters of peripheral blood, collected in an EDTA anticoagulant tube. Ficoll Paque Plus density gradient separation was used to isolate PBMCs, and no further T cell sorting was performed. RNA quality was checked with an Agilent 2100 Bioanalyzer and agarose gel, and concentration with a NanoDrop 2000. These sequences were also reported in another study, on T cells in Graves' hyperthyroidism and ophthalmopathy. Drawing on the second study: A patient counted as having stable Graves' hyperthyroidism if no progression to ophthalmopathy occurred over 18 months of follow-up. Hyperthyroidism patients were newly diagnosed, had a disease duration of under 2 months, and were aged 18 to 65 years. Any patient with an uncontrolled infection, another autoimmune disease, pregnancy or lactation was excluded. Diagnoses were based on clinical symptoms, serum thyroxine and TRAb, thyroid ultrasound and orbital computed tomography. The TCR CDR3 was subjected to a first round of RT-PCR using the HTBI primer set and the Qiagen OneStep RT-PCR kit. Most expanded thyroid clonotypes (frequency above 0.001) were also detected in blood, suggesting blood repertoires may reflect thyroid immune responses. A 13 V-J signature model separated ophthalmopathy from stable hyperthyroidism, with just over 85% sensitivity and around 84% specificity in cross-validation and 80%/75% in testing. In validation, the model predicted progression to ophthalmopathy with 55% to 71% sensitivity and 72% to 85% specificity, a median of around 6.6 months before onset. To identify TCR V-J signatures that set the groups apart, the researchers used a discovery cohort of 90 to 100 patients, made up of 40 to 45 with Graves' ophthalmopathy and some 55 with stable Graves' hyperthyroidism. Prospective prediction of ophthalmopathy was tested in an independent validation cohort of 18 to 20 hyperthyroidism patients and 17 patients who later progressed to ophthalmopathy. The 75 to 100 discovery patients were randomly divided into training and test sets at a 7:3 ratio. The study also compared thyroid tissue and blood T-cell repertoires from several Graves' hyperthyroidism patients. After sampling, hyperthyroidism patients received methimazole starting at 30 mg daily, and ophthalmopathy patients received high-dose intravenous methylprednisolone. Libraries were constructed in a second round of multiplex PCR, after which size selection and purification were performed. Libraries were sequenced paired-end with 100 bp reads on an Illumina HiSeq2000. SOAPnuke was used to process the raw data, with reads discarded if the reads contained adapters or uncalled bases, had a mean Phred below 15, or lacked an exact constant-primer or identifier match. COPE v1.2.5 was used to merge high-quality paired reads, and clonotypes were defined as unique nucleotide sequences. MiTCR v1.1 was used to align clonotypes to the IMGT TRBV, TRBD and TRBJ reference segments. Only V-J combinations with frequency above 0.0001, covering 98% to 99.2% of repertoires, were analysed. A TCS score was defined as the ratio between F50 (clonal expansion) and ExV (chaos), using BLOSUM62-based TCRdist between CDR3 peptides within each V-J. Welch's t-statistics and random forest reduced around 510 V-J features to some 14, which were used in a naive Bayes classifier (R e1071). Sample size was not statistically predetermined, and investigators were not blinded to group allocation. The paper reports TCR Vbeta CDR3 sequencing of 135 peripheral blood samples: 40 or so ophthalmopathy, roughly 74 hyperthyroidism and around 17 progressor patients.

The receptor's source is a woman under 30 with Graves disease. Donor details come from another sample of the same person, matched by shared clones. Recombination connected TRBV5-6 to TRBJ2-1, and TRBD2 aligns with 7 junction nucleotides. Sequenced here: peripheral blood mononuclear cells (PBMCs), sampled at new diagnosis, from a patient treated with antithyroid drugs. The CDR3 protein sequence reads: CASSLRLAVNNEQFF. The DNA reads as follows: TGTGCCAGCAGCTTGAGGCTAGCGGTAAACAATGAGCAGTTCTTC. Reference TRBV5-6 and TRBJ2-1 genes cover what lies past the CDR3, so the full variable domain is DAGVTQSPTHLIKTRGQQVTLRCSPKSGHDTVSWYQQALGQGPQFIFQYYEEEERQRGNFPDRFSGHQFPNYSSELNVNALLLGDSALYLCASSLRLAVNNEQFFGPGTRLTVL.